A selection of T cell receptor beta chains follows, all from one sample in a study of blood T cell repertoires in COVID-19. Profiled with immunoSEQ multiplex PCR; TCRdb holds only in-frame clones, not every one. The data show about 190,000 clones, 70% to 80% seen once. The specimen sequenced was peripheral blood. The receptor set was obtained from a woman aged 50 to 60 with acute or convalescent COVID-19. Each CDR3 is given with its conserved first and last residue.

cdr3_length v_call cdr3_aa
14 TRBV28 CASSETASNYGYTF
14 TRBV5-5 CASSFEVSSTEAFF
15 TRBV5-1 CASSLGTLSNEKLFF
14 TRBV10-3 CAISPGHANSPLHF
15 TRBV7-7 CASSSSGITYNEQFF
14 TRBV14 CASSQSTGYNEQFF
13 TRBV19 CASRLTGTYEQYF
13 TRBV12-3/TRBV12-4 CASSLVAYYEQYF
16 TRBV19 CASTPGASSSGNTIYF
14 TRBV7-2 CASSLWRGTREQFF
15 TRBV7-2 CASSPRQGTNSPLHF
13 TRBV6-5 CASKNEISDTQYF
13 TRBV30 CAWSRGTNYGYTF
18 TRBV18 CASALSPAERLTSYGYTF
15 TRBV19 CASSPQRGRTDTQYF
14 TRBV5-1 CASSRSLQPYEQYF
16 TRBV7-2 CASSLYGTGRPGELFF
14 TRBV30 CAWSLAGGTDTQYF
16 TRBV6-1 CASSEIRTTGNQPQHF
13 TRBV9 CASSVATDSSYTF
14 TRBV7-7 CASSRQLNTGELFF
16 TRBV7-8 CASSSLRTGDSYEQYF
15 TRBV10-3 CAISEGTSGSYEQYF